This record covers a single T cell receptor (beta chain). Per the original methods: Amplification of reference gene primers was used by the study to estimate nucleated cell counts. Method: immunoSEQ multiplex PCR; TCRdb's copy keeps in-frame clones and lacks some. Clonal size and the V and J genes are those of that table, whereas D and trimming came from the DNA. The repertoire includes about 180,000 clones, around 87% of them detected once, and 2.5% sits in the top ten. The data originate from a study of blood T cell repertoires in COVID-19. Study-level background: The United States, Italy and Spain were the sources of the acute and convalescent COVID-19 samples. From T cells, B-cell-depleted T cells, or PBMCs came the material, which was cDNA or gDNA.

The germline gives CDR1 SNHLY, CDR2 FYNNEI. Between the trimmed V and J ends, which lost 5 bases and 0 bases, there was a span of 13 bases. The CDR3 is made up of 16 amino acids. Sequenced: peripheral blood. The chain combines TRBV2 with TRBJ1-4, with D possibly being TRBD1 (6 bases). The receptor was derived from a man aged 40-50 years with active or convalescent COVID-19. The CDR3: CASSRTVLATNEKLFF. Here the CDR3 DNA reads TGTGCCAGCAGTAGGACAGTCCTGGCAACTAATGAAAAACTGTTTTTT.